This T cell receptor (beta chain) stems from a study of T-cell memory formation after mild COVID-19. Study results and limitations: Among contracting clones, CD4+ were mainly CM/EM and CD8+ enriched in EMRA. Cross-reactive memory appears to have joined, as suggested by some responding clones showing up in pre-infection memory. Contracting clones from day 15 to 85 had balanced CD4/CD8; later expanders favoured CD4+.

TCRdb redid the calling of the 5' RACE reads with MiXCR, one entry per CDR3 protein. The data hold hundreds of thousands of distinct CDR3 sequences, with about 20% observed a single time. This clonotype was counted ten times or more. Its matching antigen is unknown. CDR1 is SQVTM, CDR2 ANQGSEA, per germline. The CDR3 consists of 15 residues. V lost 2 bases and J lost 3; bases outside the gene matches: 3. This sequence originates from an adult woman who had mild COVID-19 (a few samples of this study predate the infection). Cell type and time point are not known. This chain uses TRBV29-1 with TRBJ2-1, with TRBD2 matching over 11 bases. The source material was PBMCs or a T cell subset sorted from them (not recorded which). CDR3 protein: CSVELAGGSYNEQFF. CDR3 nucleotides: TGCAGCGTTGAACTAGCGGGAGGAAGCTACAATGAGCAGTTCTTC.